This TCR beta chain was captured in a study of blood T cell repertoires in COVID-19. The CDR3 sequence is 15 residues long. Germline lookup yields CDR1 KGHSH and CDR2 LQKENI. Losses at the gene ends were 3 bases for V and 2 bases for J; bases not matched to a gene: 7. The repertoire was sequenced with immunoSEQ multiplex PCR; TCRdb's copy has only in-frame clones and lacks some. Of some 490,000 clones listed, approximately 83% are singletons. This clone has a single count. The sequence came from a human donor in a cohort sampled during active COVID-19. Source material: peripheral blood. V usage is TRBV18 and J usage is TRBJ2-7; 7 bases agree with TRBD2. CDR3 in DNA: TGTGCCAGCTCACCCGGCCAGGGAGGGACCTACGAGCAGTACTTC. Translation: CASSPGQGGTYEQYF.